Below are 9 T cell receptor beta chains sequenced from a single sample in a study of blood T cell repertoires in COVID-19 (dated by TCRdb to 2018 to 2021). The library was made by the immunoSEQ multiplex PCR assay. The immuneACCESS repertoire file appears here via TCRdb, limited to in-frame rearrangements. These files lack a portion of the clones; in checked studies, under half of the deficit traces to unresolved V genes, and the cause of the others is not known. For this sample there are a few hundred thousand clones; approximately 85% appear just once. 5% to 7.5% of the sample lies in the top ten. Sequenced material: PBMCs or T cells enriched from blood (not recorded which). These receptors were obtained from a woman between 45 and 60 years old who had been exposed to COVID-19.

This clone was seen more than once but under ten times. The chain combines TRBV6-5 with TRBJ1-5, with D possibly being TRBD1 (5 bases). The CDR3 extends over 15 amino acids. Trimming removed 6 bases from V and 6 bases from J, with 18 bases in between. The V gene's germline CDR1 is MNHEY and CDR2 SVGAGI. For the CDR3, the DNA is TGTGCCAGCAGACGGGACCGGGCGGGGGGTCAGCCCCAGCATTTT. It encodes CASRRDRAGGQPQHF.

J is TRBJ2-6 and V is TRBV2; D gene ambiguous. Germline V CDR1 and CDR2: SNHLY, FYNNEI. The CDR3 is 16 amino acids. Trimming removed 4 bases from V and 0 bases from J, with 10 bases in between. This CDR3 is CASSGAVLSGANVLTF. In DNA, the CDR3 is TGTGCCAGCAGTGGGGCCGTCCTCTCTGGGGCCAACGTCCTGACTTTC.

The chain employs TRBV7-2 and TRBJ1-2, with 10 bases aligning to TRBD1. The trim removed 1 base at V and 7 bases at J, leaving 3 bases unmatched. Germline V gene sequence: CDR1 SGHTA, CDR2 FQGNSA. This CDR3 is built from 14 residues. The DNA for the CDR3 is TGTGCCAGCAGCTTAGATCGGACAGGGGGTGGCTACACCTTC. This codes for CASSLDRTGGGYTF.

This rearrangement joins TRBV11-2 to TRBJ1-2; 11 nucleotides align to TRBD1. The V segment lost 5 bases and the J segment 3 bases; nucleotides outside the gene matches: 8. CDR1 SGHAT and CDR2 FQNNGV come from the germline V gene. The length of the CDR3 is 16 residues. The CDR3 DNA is TGTGCCAGCAGCCCGACAGGACAGGGGGCTTACTATGGCTACACCTTC. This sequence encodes CASSPTGQGAYYGYTF.

The DNA for the CDR3 is TGTGCCAGCTCACCAGGACAGGGGCACCACGAGCAGTACTTC. The encoded protein is CASSPGQGHHEQYF. The chain uses TRBV18 and TRBJ2-7; 9 bases are shared with TRBD1. The J segment lost 5 bases and the V segment lost 2 bases, leaving 4 bases of the junction unmatched. This CDR3 has 14 amino acids. The germline V gene has CDR1 KGHSH and CDR2 LQKENI. Full variable domain (missing parts from reference TRBV18 and TRBJ2-7): NAGVMQNPRHLVRRRGQEARLRCSPMKGHSHVYWYRQLPEEGLKFMVYLQKENIIDESGMPKERFSAEFPKEGPSILRIQQVVRGDSAAYFCASSPGQGHHEQYFGPGTRLTVT.

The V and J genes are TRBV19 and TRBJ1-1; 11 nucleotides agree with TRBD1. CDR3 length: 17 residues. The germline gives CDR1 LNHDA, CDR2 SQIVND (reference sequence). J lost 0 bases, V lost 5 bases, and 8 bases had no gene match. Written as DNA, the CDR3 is TGTGCCAGTAGTGGGCGGACAGGGGGCAACGTGAACACTGAAGCTTTCTTT. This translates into CASSGRTGGNVNTEAFF. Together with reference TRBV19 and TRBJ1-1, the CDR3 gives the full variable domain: DGGITQSPKYLFRKEGQNVTLSCEQNLNHDAMYWYRQDPGQGLRLIYYSQIVNDFQKGDIAEGYSVSREKKESFPLTVTSAQKNPTAFYLCASSGRTGGNVNTEAFFGQGTRLTVV.

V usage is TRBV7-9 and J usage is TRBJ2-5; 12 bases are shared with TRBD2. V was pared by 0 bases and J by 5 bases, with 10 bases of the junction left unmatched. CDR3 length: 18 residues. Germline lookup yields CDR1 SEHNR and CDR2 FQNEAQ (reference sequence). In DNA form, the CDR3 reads TGTGCCAGCAGCTTAGCGAGGTCTAGCGGGGGGGCCGGCGAGACCCAGTACTTC. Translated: CASSLARSSGGAGETQYF.

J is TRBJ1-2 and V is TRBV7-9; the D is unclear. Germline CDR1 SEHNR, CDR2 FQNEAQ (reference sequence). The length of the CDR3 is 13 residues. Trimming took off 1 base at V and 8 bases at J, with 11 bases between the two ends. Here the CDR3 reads CASSLDLSSGYTF. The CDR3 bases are TGTGCCAGCAGCTTAGACCTCAGTTCCGGCTACACCTTC.

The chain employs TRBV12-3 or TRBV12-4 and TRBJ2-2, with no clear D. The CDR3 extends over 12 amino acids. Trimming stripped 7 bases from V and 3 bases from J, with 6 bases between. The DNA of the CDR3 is TGTGCCAGCACCCTTTACACCGGGGAGCTGTTTTTT. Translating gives CASTLYTGELFF.